The next 27 T cell receptor beta chains were all read from a single sample in a study of technical replicates of blood from a few donors. The assay was immunoSEQ multiplex PCR, and TCRdb's table has in-frame clones only and misses some. The table records around 100,000 clones, roughly 95% of them present only once. Sample: T cells isolated from PBMCs. Receptors were obtained from a human donor in good health.

The gene calls are TRBV10-1 and TRBJ2-1; 12 positions agree with TRBD2. Trimming cost V 2 bases and J 5 bases; bases outside gene matches: 4. In germline, CDR1 is WNHNN, CDR2 SYGVQD (reference sequence). This CDR3 region has 16 residues. CDR3 nucleotides: TGCGCCAGCAGTGAGCCCGGACTAGCGGGGCACAATGAGCAGTTCTTC. Translated, it gives CASSEPGLAGHNEQFF.

V usage is TRBV13 and J usage is TRBJ1-1; 7 nucleotides agree with TRBD1. This CDR3 has 17 residues. Per the germline V gene, CDR1 is PRHDT and CDR2 is FYEKMQ (reference sequence). The J segment lost 0 bases and the V segment lost 8 bases, leaving 15 bases of the junction unmatched. CDR3: CASLVSGTAQVNTEAFF. CDR3 in DNA: TGTGCCAGCTTGGTCTCGGGGACAGCACAGGTGAACACTGAAGCTTTCTTT.

This rearrangement joins TRBV29-1 to TRBJ1-2, with D tentatively TRBD1 (6 bases). V lost 0 bases, J lost 6 bases, and 17 bases lay in between. Per the germline V gene, CDR1 is SQVTM and CDR2 is ANQGSEA. The CDR3 sequence is 15 residues long. CDR3: CSVEEHRANRNGYTF. The DNA of the CDR3 is TGCAGCGTTGAAGAACACAGGGCCAATAGGAATGGCTACACCTTC.

This rearrangement joins TRBV6-1 to TRBJ2-2; tentatively, D is TRBD2 (6 bases). Deletions cut 5 bases from V and 1 base from J, with 8 bases between. Germline CDR1 reads MNHNS; CDR2 reads SASEGT. The CDR3 is 14 amino acids. Here the CDR3 reads CASSWDLNTGELFF. The CDR3 DNA reads TGTGCCAGCAGTTGGGACTTGAACACCGGGGAGCTGTTTTTT.

The sample holds a few counts of this clone. The chain recombines TRBV30 with TRBJ1-2, with 10 positions matching TRBD1. V shed 4 bases, J shed 2 bases, and the junction held 4 bases outside the gene matches. This CDR3 region has 14 residues. CDR1 is GTSNPN and CDR2 is SVGIG in the germline V gene (reference sequence). The CDR3 DNA is TGTGCCTGGAATCCGGACAGGGGGAACTATGGCTACACCTTC. It yields the protein CAWNPDRGNYGYTF.

The chain joins TRBV28 to TRBJ2-5; maybe TRBD2 (6 bases). Trimming removed 9 bases from V and 4 bases from J, with 18 bases in between. The CDR3 contains 14 residues. Germline V gene sequence: CDR1 MDHEN, CDR2 SYDVKM. The CDR3 bases are TGTGCCAGTACTCGAGGGGAGGCTGTAGAGACCCAGTACTTC. It encodes CASTRGEAVETQYF. The variable domain in full, completed from reference TRBV28 and TRBJ2-5, reads DVKVTQSSRYLVKRTGEKVFLECVQDMDHENMFWYRQDPGLGLRLIYFSYDVKMKEKGDIPEGYSVSREKKERFSLILESASTNQTSMYLCASTRGEAVETQYFGPGTRLLVL.

In its sample, this clone was seen once. The J gene is TRBJ2-3, the V gene TRBV4-3; TRBD2 matches at 7 bases. Germline-derived CDR1 and CDR2 are LGHNA and YSLEER. The CDR3 sequence is 17 residues long. The junction had 14 bases not matched to a gene; V was cut back by 4 bases and J by 4 bases. This chain's CDR3 is CASSPNGAGDYADTQYF. CDR3 nucleotides: TGCGCCAGCAGCCCCAATGGTGCGGGAGATTATGCAGATACGCAGTATTTT.

The gene calls are TRBV5-6 and TRBJ2-5; D ambiguous. The CDR3 is 13 amino acids. From germline, CDR1 is SGHDT and CDR2 YYEEEE. Trimming cost V 0 bases and J 5 bases, with 8 bases left between them. CDR3 bases: TGTGCCAGCAGCTTGGCAGGTTTTGAGACCCAGTACTTC. Translation: CASSLAGFETQYF. The variable domain in full, completed from reference TRBV5-6 and TRBJ2-5, reads DAGVTQSPTHLIKTRGQQVTLRCSPKSGHDTVSWYQQALGQGPQFIFQYYEEEERQRGNFPDRFSGHQFPNYSSELNVNALLLGDSALYLCASSLAGFETQYFGPGTRLLVL.

As to this clone: At the DNA level, this CDR3 is encoded by other sequences in the same sample as well. This chain joins TRBV6-5 and TRBJ2-1, with TRBD2 as a possible D gene (6 bases). V was pared by 5 bases and J by 7 bases, with 6 bases between. The CDR3 runs 11 residues. CDR1 is MNHEY and CDR2 is SVGAGI in the germline V gene. The CDR3 nucleotides read TGTGCCAGCAGTCGGGGGAATGAGCAGTTCTTC. It is translated as CASSRGNEQFF.

J is TRBJ2-7 and V is TRBV5-1; 9 nucleotides agree with TRBD2. Trimming took 0 bases from V and 2 from J; bases not matched to a gene: 6. CDR3 length: 16 residues. Germline values: CDR1 SGHRS, CDR2 YFSETQ. The chain's CDR3 is CASSLDSGRNPYEQYF. As DNA, the CDR3 is TGCGCCAGCAGCTTGGATAGCGGGAGAAACCCCTACGAGCAGTACTTC.

The chain recombines TRBV9 with TRBJ2-1; TRBD2 matches at 9 bases. With 3 bases clipped from V and 5 bases from J, the junction kept 6 bases outside the gene matches. Germline V CDR1 and CDR2: SGDLS, YYNGEE. The CDR3 sequence is 15 residues long. The CDR3 DNA follows: TGTGCCAGCAGCGGAACTAGCGGGTATAACAATGAGCAGTTCTTC. This encodes CASSGTSGYNNEQFF. Full variable domain (missing parts from reference TRBV9 and TRBJ2-1): DSGVTQTPKHLITATGQRVTLRCSPRSGDLSVYWYQQSLDQGLQFLIQYYNGEERAKGNILERFSAQQFPDLHSELNLSSLELGDSALYFCASSGTSGYNNEQFFGPGTRLTVL.

V usage is TRBV28 and J usage is TRBJ2-7; TRBD1 matches 8 bases. This CDR3 region has 15 residues. Germline values: CDR1 MDHEN, CDR2 SYDVKM. Losses at the gene ends were 2 bases for V and 1 base for J; bases not matched to a gene: 4. The CDR3 spells CASSLRHRGSYEQYF. As DNA, the CDR3 is TGTGCCAGCAGTTTAAGGCACAGGGGGTCCTACGAGCAGTACTTC. The variable domain in full, with the rest retrieved from reference TRBV28 and TRBJ2-7, is DVKVTQSSRYLVKRTGEKVFLECVQDMDHENMFWYRQDPGLGLRLIYFSYDVKMKEKGDIPEGYSVSREKKERFSLILESASTNQTSMYLCASSLRHRGSYEQYFGPGTRLTVT.

This clone was observed a single time. The chain couples TRBV25-1 to TRBJ1-4, with 10 bases lining up with TRBD1. Germline CDR1 and CDR2: MGHDK and SYGVNS. V shed 3 bases and J 5 bases; nucleotides not matched to a gene: 3. This CDR3 region has 15 residues. In DNA, the CDR3 is TGTGCCAGCAGTGATCCGGGACAGGGGAATGAAAAACTGTTTTTT. Protein sequence: CASSDPGQGNEKLFF. The entire variable domain, with the rest obtained from reference TRBV25-1 and TRBJ1-4, is as follows: EADIYQTPRYLVIGTGKKITLECSQTMGHDKMYWYQQDPGMELHLIHYSYGVNSTEKGDLSSESTVSRIRTEHFPLTLESARPSHTSQYLCASSDPGQGNEKLFFGSGTQLSVL.

This clone was picked up one time. This chain joins TRBV14 and TRBJ1-5; D perhaps matches TRBD1 (5 bases). CDR3 length equals 15 residues. Germline V gene sequence: CDR1 SGHDN, CDR2 FVKESK. The chain's CDR3 is CARPRDCTENQPQHF. The CDR3 coding sequence is TGTGCTCGCCCCAGGGACTGTACCGAAAATCAGCCCCAGCATTTT.

The chain combines TRBV11-3 with TRBJ2-3; D is unclear. The CDR3 sequence is 15 residues long. Germline CDR1 reads SGHNT; CDR2 reads YENEEA. Trimming took off 4 bases at V and 2 bases at J, with 13 bases between the two ends. This CDR3 is CASSSGGRVTDTQYF. The CDR3 DNA reads as TGTGCCAGCAGCTCGGGTGGTAGAGTCACAGATACGCAGTATTTT.

The chain carries TRBV7-2 and TRBJ2-7; 8 bases align to TRBD1. CDR1 and CDR2 (germline): SGHTA, FQGNSA. Unmatched junction bases numbered 3, after V lost 1 base and J lost 4 bases. This CDR3 has 14 residues. The chain's CDR3 is CASSLGTGFYEQYF. The CDR3 nucleotides are TGTGCCAGCAGCTTAGGGACAGGGTTTTACGAGCAGTACTTC.

The V and J genes are TRBV28 and TRBJ2-1; 11 bases fit TRBD2. Trimming took 3 bases from V and 4 from J; bases not matched to a gene: 2. From germline, CDR1 is MDHEN and CDR2 SYDVKM. The CDR3 runs 15 residues. The CDR3 loop is CASSLTSGAYNEQFF. CDR3 in DNA: TGTGCCAGCAGTTTGACTAGCGGGGCTTACAATGAGCAGTTCTTC.

This chain joins TRBV7-2 and TRBJ2-3; 11 positions match TRBD2. The CDR3 contains 16 residues. The V and J ends lost 2 bases and 8 bases, in that order; junction bases with no gene match: 9. Germline V gene sequence: CDR1 SGHTA, CDR2 FQGNSA. CDR3 nucleotides: TGTGCCAGCAGCTTACTTCCTACTAGCGGGAGTGGTACGCAGTATTTT. Translation gives CASSLLPTSGSGTQYF. Based on the CDR3 plus reference TRBV7-2 and TRBJ2-3, the full variable domain is GAGVSQSPSNKVTEKGKDVELRCDPISGHTALYWYRQSLGQGLEFLIYFQGNSAPDKSGLPSDRFSAERTGGSVSTLTIQRTQQEDSAVYLCASSLLPTSGSGTQYFGPGTRLTVL.

The V gene is TRBV4-1, the J gene TRBJ2-2; 9 bases map to TRBD2. The V segment lost 1 base and the J segment 6 bases; nucleotides outside the gene matches: 9. CDR3 length: 17 amino acids. Germline V gene lookup returns CDR1 MGHRA and CDR2 YSYEKL. The CDR3 loop is CASSQVLAIAGAGELFF. DNA for the CDR3: TGCGCCAGCAGCCAAGTTCTGGCGATAGCGGGAGCCGGGGAGCTGTTTTTT.

This chain joins TRBV21-1 and TRBJ2-7; TRBD2 is the table's D call and was not checked against the DNA. TRBV21-1 is a listed pseudogene. The CDR3 has 15 residues. The CDR3 coding sequence is TGTGCCAGCAGCGGGAGCGGGTTGGGGCCTTACGAGCAGTACTTC. This encodes CASSGSGLGPYEQYF.

The chain has TRBV27 and TRBJ2-1, with 7 positions matching TRBD2. CDR3 size: 14 residues. CDR1 and CDR2 (germline): MNHEY, SMNVEV (reference sequence). V was clipped by 2 bases and J by 6 bases; unmatched bases: 4. The CDR3 DNA sequence: TGTGCCAGCAGTTTAGAAGGGACTATCAATGAGCAGTTCTTC. Its translation: CASSLEGTINEQFF.

This chain links TRBV27 with TRBJ2-1, with a tentative D call TRBD1 (6 bases). Per the germline V gene, CDR1 is MNHEY and CDR2 is SMNVEV (reference sequence). V lost 10 bases to trimming and J lost 7 bases, with 23 bases between them. The CDR3 extends over 15 amino acids. The DNA of the CDR3 is TGTGCCACCCTGGACCTTTCTTCAGGACAGAATGAGCAGTTCTTC. Protein product: CATLDLSSGQNEQFF.

The chain recombines TRBV11-2 with TRBJ2-7; the match to TRBD2 covers 9 bases. Unmatched junction bases numbered 4, after V lost 4 bases and J lost 0 bases. The CDR3 contains 15 residues. CDR1 and CDR2 from the germline V gene are SGHAT and FQNNGV. The DNA of the CDR3 is TGTGCCAGCAGCTATTTAGCGGGAGACTCCTACGAGCAGTACTTC. Residues: CASSYLAGDSYEQYF.

This chain uses TRBV30 with TRBJ1-2; D possibly corresponds to TRBD1 (5 bases). Trimming cost V 5 bases and J 0 bases, with 7 bases left between them. Looked up from germline, CDR1 is GTSNPN and CDR2 is SVGIG (reference sequence). The CDR3 consists of 12 residues. This CDR3 reads CAWSTANYGYTF. CDR3 DNA sequence: TGTGCCTGGTCGACAGCTAACTATGGCTACACCTTC.

This clone was recorded a few times. This chain uses TRBV28 with TRBJ1-1, with TRBD1 identical over 7 bases. CDR1 is MDHEN and CDR2 is SYDVKM in the germline V gene. The J segment lost 4 bases and the V segment lost 6 bases, leaving 8 bases of the junction unmatched. CDR3 length: 14 amino acids. CDR3 sequence (DNA): TGTGCCAGCAGCTTGACAGGGACCCTCACTGAAGCTTTCTTT. Its protein is CASSLTGTLTEAFF.

The gene calls are TRBV4-1 and TRBJ2-7; a weak D match, TRBD1 (6 bases). The CDR3 runs to 13 residues. The V end was cut by 3 bases, the J end by 7 bases, with 13 bases between. The germline CDR1 and CDR2 sequences are MGHRA and YSYEKL. CDR3 sequence reads: CASSQGQLREQYF. DNA for the CDR3: TGCGCCAGCAGCCAGGGACAATTGAGGGAGCAGTACTTC.

This clone was counted a single time. The genes are TRBV5-6 and TRBJ1-2, with TRBD1 identical over 7 bases. Germline lookup yields CDR1 SGHDT and CDR2 YYEEEE. With 7 bases clipped from V and 4 bases from J, the junction kept 7 bases outside the gene matches. The CDR3 runs 13 residues. Written as DNA, the CDR3 is TGTGCCAGCGGTGAGGGACAGAGCTATGGCTACACCTTC. This encodes CASGEGQSYGYTF.